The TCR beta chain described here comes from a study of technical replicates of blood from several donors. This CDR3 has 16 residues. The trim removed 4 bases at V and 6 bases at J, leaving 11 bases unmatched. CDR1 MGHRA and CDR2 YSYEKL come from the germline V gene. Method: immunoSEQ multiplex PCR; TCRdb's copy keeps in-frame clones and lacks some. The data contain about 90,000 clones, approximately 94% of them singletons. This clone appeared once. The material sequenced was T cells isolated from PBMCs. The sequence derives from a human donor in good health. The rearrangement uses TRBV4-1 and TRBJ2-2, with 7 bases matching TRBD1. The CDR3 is CASSLYDRVEAGELFF. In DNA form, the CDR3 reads TGCGCCAGCAGCCTATACGACAGGGTAGAAGCCGGGGAGCTGTTTTTT.